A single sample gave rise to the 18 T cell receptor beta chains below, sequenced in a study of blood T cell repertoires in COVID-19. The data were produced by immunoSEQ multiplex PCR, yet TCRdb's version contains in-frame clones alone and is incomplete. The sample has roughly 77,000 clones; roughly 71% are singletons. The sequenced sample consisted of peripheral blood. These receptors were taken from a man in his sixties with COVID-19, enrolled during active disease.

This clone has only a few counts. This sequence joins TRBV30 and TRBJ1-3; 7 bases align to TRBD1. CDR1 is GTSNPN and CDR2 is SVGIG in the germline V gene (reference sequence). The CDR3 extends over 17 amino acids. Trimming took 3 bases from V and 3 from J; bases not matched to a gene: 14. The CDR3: CAWSLGIGGAHGNTIYF. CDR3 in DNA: TGTGCCTGGAGCCTCGGGATAGGGGGCGCGCATGGAAACACCATATATTTT.

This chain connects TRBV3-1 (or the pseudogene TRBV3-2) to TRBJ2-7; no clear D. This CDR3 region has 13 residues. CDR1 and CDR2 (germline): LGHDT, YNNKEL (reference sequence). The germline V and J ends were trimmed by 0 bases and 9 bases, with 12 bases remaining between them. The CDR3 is CASSQERRRGQYF. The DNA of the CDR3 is TGTGCCAGCAGCCAAGAACGGAGACGAGGGCAGTACTTC.

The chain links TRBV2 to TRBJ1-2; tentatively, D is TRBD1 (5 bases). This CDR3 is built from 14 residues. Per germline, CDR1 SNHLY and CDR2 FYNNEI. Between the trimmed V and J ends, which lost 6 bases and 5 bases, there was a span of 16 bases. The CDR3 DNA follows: TGTGCCAGCAGCGTTGAGACAGTAGGATATGGCTACACCTTC. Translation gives CASSVETVGYGYTF.

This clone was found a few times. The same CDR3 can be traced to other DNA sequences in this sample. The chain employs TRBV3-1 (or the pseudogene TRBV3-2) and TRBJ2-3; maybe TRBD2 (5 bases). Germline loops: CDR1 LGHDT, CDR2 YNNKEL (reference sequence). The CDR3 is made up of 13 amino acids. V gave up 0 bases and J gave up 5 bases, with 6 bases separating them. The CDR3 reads CASSQDRGDTQYF. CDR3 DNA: TGTGCCAGCAGCCAAGATCGGGGAGATACGCAGTATTTT.

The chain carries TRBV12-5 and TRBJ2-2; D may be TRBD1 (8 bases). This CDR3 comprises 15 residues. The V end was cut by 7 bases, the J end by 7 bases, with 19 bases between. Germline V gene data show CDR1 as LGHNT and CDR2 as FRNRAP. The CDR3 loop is CASASRQGRGGELFF. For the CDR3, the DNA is TGTGCTAGTGCCTCCAGACAGGGGAGGGGCGGGGAGCTGTTTTTT. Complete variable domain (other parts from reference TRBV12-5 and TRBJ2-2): DARVTQTPRHKVTEMGQEVTMRCQPILGHNTVFWYRQTMMQGLELLAYFRNRAPLDDSGMPKDRFSAEMPDATLATLKIQPSEPRDSAVYFCASASRQGRGGELFFGEGSRLTVL.

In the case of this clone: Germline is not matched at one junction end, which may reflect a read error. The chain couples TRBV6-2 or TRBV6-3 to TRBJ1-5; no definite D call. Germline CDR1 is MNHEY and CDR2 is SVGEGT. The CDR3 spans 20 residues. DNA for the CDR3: TGTGCCAGCAGTAACTCCGTCGGACGGGTGTTGGAGAGGGGCAATCAGCCCCAGCATTTT. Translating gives CASSNSVGRVLERGNQPQHF.

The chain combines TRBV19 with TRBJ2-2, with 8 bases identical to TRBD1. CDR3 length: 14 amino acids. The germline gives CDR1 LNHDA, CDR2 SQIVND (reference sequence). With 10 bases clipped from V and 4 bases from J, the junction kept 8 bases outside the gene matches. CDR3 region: CATEGTGPTGELFF. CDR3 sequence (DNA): TGTGCCACCGAAGGGACAGGACCCACCGGGGAGCTGTTTTTT.

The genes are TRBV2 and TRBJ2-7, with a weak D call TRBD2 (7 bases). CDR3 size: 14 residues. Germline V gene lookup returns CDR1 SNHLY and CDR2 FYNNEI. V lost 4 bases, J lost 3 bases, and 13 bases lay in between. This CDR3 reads CASSVEGGYYEQYF. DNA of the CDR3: TGTGCCAGCAGTGTGGAGGGGGGGTACTACGAGCAGTACTTC.

The CDR3 nucleotides are TGCGCCAGCAGCTGGACAGGGGAACCTAACTATGGCTACACCTTC. As protein: CASSWTGEPNYGYTF. The chain is built from TRBV5-1 and TRBJ1-2, with 9 nucleotides matching TRBD1. There are 15 residues in the CDR3. The trim removed 3 bases at V and 0 bases at J, leaving 3 bases unmatched. CDR1 SGHRS and CDR2 YFSETQ come from the germline V gene. The whole variable domain, filled in from reference TRBV5-1 and TRBJ1-2, reads KAGVTQTPRYLIKTRGQQVTLSCSPISGHRSVSWYQQTPGQGLQFLFEYFSETQRNKGNFPGRFSGRQFSNSRSEMNVSTLELGDSALYLCASSWTGEPNYGYTFGSGTRLTVV.

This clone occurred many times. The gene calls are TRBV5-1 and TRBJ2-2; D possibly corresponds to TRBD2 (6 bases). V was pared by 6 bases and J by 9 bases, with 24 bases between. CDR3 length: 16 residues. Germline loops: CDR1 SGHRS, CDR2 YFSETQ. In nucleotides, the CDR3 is TGCGCCAGCACATTCGAGGAGGGGTTTGAAGATCGGGAGCTGTTTTTT. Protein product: CASTFEEGFEDRELFF.

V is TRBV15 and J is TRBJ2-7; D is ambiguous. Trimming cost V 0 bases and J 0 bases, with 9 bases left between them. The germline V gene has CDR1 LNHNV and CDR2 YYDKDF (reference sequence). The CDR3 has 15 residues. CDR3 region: CATSRDPGYSYEQYF. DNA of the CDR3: TGTGCCACCAGCAGAGATCCGGGTTACTCCTACGAGCAGTACTTC.

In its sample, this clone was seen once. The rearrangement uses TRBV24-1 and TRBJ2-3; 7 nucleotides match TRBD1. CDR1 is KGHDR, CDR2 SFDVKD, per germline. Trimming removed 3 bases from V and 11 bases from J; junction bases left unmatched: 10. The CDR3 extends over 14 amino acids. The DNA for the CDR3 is TGTGCCACCAGTGATCCAACGGGACAGTATAAGCAGTATTTT. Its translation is CATSDPTGQYKQYF.

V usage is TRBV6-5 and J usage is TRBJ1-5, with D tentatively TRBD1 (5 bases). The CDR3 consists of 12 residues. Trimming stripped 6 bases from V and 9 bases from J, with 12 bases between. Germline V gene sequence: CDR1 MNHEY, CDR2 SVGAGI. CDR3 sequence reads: CASSPGGWPQHF. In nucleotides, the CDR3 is TGTGCCAGCAGCCCCGGGGGTTGGCCCCAGCATTTT.

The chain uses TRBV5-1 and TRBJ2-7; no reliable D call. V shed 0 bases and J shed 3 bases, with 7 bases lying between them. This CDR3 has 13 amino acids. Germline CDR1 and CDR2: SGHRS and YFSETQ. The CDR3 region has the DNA TGCGCCAGCAGCTTGGAAGCGCTCTACGAGCAGTACTTC. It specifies CASSLEALYEQYF. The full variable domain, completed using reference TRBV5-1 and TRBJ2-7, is KAGVTQTPRYLIKTRGQQVTLSCSPISGHRSVSWYQQTPGQGLQFLFEYFSETQRNKGNFPGRFSGRQFSNSRSEMNVSTLELGDSALYLCASSLEALYEQYFGPGTRLTVT.

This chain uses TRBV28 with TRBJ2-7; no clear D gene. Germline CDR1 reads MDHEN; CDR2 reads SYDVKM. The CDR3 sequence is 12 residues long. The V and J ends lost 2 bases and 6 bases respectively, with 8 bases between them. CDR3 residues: CASSLDGLEQYF. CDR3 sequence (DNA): TGTGCCAGCAGTTTAGATGGGCTCGAGCAGTACTTC.

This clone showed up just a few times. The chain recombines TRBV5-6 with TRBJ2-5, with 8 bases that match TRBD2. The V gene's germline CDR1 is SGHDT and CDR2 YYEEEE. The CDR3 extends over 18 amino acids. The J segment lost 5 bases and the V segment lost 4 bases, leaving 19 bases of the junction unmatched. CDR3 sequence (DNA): TGTGCCAGCAGCCAACTAACTAGCGGACCGTTTGAATACGAGACCCAGTACTTC. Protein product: CASSQLTSGPFEYETQYF.

The CDR3 DNA is TGTGCCAGCAGCGTCGTCGGACTAGCGGGACCTAATGAGCAGTTCTTC. Protein sequence: CASSVVGLAGPNEQFF. This chain joins TRBV9 and TRBJ2-1; TRBD2 matches at 12 bases. V dropped 2 bases and J dropped 7; count of bases not matched to a gene: 7. The CDR3 spans 16 residues. Per germline, CDR1 SGDLS and CDR2 YYNGEE.

CDR3 protein: CASTSYRNYNEQFF. The CDR3 nucleotides are TGCGCCAGCACTTCATACAGGAACTACAATGAGCAGTTCTTC. The chain recombines TRBV5-1 with TRBJ2-1, with TRBD1 as a possible D gene (5 bases). Germline values: CDR1 SGHRS, CDR2 YFSETQ. This CDR3 contains 14 residues. Trimming cost V 6 bases and J 3 bases, with 13 bases left between them.